Sequencing of this TCR beta chain was carried out in a study of CD8 T cells in Susac syndrome. V shed 0 bases, J shed 7 bases, and the junction held 8 bases outside the gene matches. The germline V gene has CDR1 KGHDR and CDR2 SFDVKD. The CDR3 spans 16 residues. A quantity of about 0.5 to 1 ug RNA underwent reverse transcription using random hexamers. TCRdb analysed the immunoSEQ multiplex PCR reads with MiXCR anew, one entry per CDR3 protein. The sample lists 200,000 or so distinct CDR3 sequences; 90% to 95% were seen once. This clonotype originated in a human donor with multiple sclerosis. The J gene is TRBJ2-1, the V gene TRBV24-1, with 7 nucleotides matching TRBD1. Sequenced sample: CD4+ T cells from PBMCs. CDR3 sequence: CATSDLGQASGNEQFF. CDR3 nucleotides: TGTGCCACCAGTGATTTGGGACAGGCGTCAGGGAATGAGCAGTTCTTC.